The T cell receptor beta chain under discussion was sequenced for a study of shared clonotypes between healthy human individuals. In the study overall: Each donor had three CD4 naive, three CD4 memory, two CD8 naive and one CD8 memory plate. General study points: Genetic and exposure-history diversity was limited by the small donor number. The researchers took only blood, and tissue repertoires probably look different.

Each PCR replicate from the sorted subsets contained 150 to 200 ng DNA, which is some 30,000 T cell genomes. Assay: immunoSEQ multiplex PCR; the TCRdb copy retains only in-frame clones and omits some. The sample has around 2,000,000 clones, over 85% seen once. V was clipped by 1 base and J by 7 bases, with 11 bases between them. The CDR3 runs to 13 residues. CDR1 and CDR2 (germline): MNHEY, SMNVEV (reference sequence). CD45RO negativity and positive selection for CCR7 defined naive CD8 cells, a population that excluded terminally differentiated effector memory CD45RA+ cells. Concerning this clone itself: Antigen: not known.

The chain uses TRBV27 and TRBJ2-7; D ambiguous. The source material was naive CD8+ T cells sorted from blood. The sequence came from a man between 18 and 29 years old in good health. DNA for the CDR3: TGTGCCAGCAGTTTATTGGCCTCGGCAGAGCAGTACTTC. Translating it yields CASSLLASAEQYF.